The rows below give T cell receptor beta chains drawn from one sample of a study of shared clonotypes between healthy human individuals. Some clones are missing from TCRdb's copy, which holds only in-frame ones; the method was immunoSEQ multiplex PCR. The table has about 2,500,000 clones, approximately 90% seen once. The sequencing sample was made of naive CD4+ T cells sorted from blood. These receptors all come from a man in his late teens or twenties in good health. Each CDR3 is given with its conserved first and last residue. Fields, in order: V gene, D gene, clone size, J gene, CDR3 DNA, CDR3 protein. The D gene is left open where the match is weak. The listing skips clone size in some rows; elsewhere it reads once, few, many or a size class.

>TRBV6-1|TRBD1|NA|TRBJ1-5
TGTGCCAGCAGTGGGGCCGCGACAGGGTATCAGCCCCAGCATTTT
CASSGAATGYQPQHF
>TRBV9|TRBD1|NA|TRBJ2-4
TGTGCCAGCAGCCCCGGGACAGGACTAGCCAAAAACATTCAGTACTTC
CASSPGTGLAKNIQYF
>TRBV9|TRBD2|NA|TRBJ2-3
TGTGCCAGCAGCGTCGCTAGCGGGGTTTCAGATACGCAGTATTTT
CASSVASGVSDTQYF
>TRBV5-1|NA|NA|TRBJ1-4
TGCGCCAGCAGCCTGGGTTCCGTGGGGAATGAAAAACTGTTTTTT
CASSLGSVGNEKLFF
>TRBV27|TRBD1|NA|TRBJ2-3
TGTGCCAGCAGTTTATTCGGACAGGCAGATACGCAGTATTTT
CASSLFGQADTQYF
>TRBV27|TRBD1|NA|TRBJ1-4
TGTGCCAGCAGGACCCGACAGGGGGCTGGTACTAATGAAAAACTGTTTTTT
CASRTRQGAGTNEKLFF
>TRBV5-6|NA|few|TRBJ1-2
TGTGCCAGCAGCTTACGGGGGTGGGGCTACACCTTC
CASSLRGWGYTF
>TRBV18|TRBD2|NA|TRBJ2-7
TGTGCCAGCTCACCAATAGCGGGAAGCTACGAGCAGTACTTC
CASSPIAGSYEQYF
>TRBV27|TRBD1|NA|TRBJ2-1
TGTGCCAGCAGTCTACAGGGGAGTGTCCGTATATATGAGCAGTTCTTC
CASSLQGSVRIYEQFF
>TRBV19|NA|NA|TRBJ1-5
TGTGCCAGTAGTATTACGGGCAGGGTATTCGGTCAGCCCCAGCATTTT
CASSITGRVFGQPQHF
>TRBV30|NA|NA|TRBJ2-3
TGTGCCTGGACCGGGGCCTCCGGTGTTACGCAGTATTTT
CAWTGASGVTQYF
>TRBV7-9|TRBD1|NA|TRBJ1-2
TGTGCCAGCAGCGTACAGGGGGCGGGCTACACCTTC
CASSVQGAGYTF
>TRBV7-7|NA|NA|TRBJ2-5
TGTGCTAGCAGCTTTCAAGAAATGGGGACCCAGTACTTC
CASSFQEMGTQYF
>TRBV4-3|NA|NA|TRBJ2-7
TGCGCCAGCAGCCTAGACCCCAGTACAGCCGAGCAGTACTTC
CASSLDPSTAEQYF
>TRBV6-5|NA|NA|TRBJ1-1
TGTGCCAGCAGTTACTCGCGGGGGACGATGAACACTGAAGCTTTCTTT
CASSYSRGTMNTEAFF
>TRBV7-2|TRBD1|NA|TRBJ1-2
TGTGCCAGCAGCTTAGGGGGACAGGGATCCTATGGCTACACCTTC
CASSLGGQGSYGYTF
>TRBV6-7|NA|NA|TRBJ2-7
TGTGCCAGCAGTTACCCTACCCGGACAGACCATGAAAGCGAGCAGTACTTC
CASSYPTRTDHESEQYF
>TRBV11-2|NA|NA|TRBJ1-2
TGTGCCAGCAGCTTACCAGGGATAGGAGGCTACACCTTC
CASSLPGIGGYTF
>TRBV10-1|NA|NA|TRBJ2-5
TGCGCCAGCAGTGCTGGAGGGCGAGAGACCCAGTACTTC
CASSAGGRETQYF
>TRBV6-5|NA|few|TRBJ1-3
TGTGCCAGCAGCAGGCAAGGCTCTGGAAACACCATATATTTT
CASSRQGSGNTIYF
>TRBV10-3|NA|NA|TRBJ1-4
TGTGCCATCAGAGGCAGGAACAATGAAAAACTGTTTTTT
CAIRGRNNEKLFF
>TRBV18|NA|NA|TRBJ1-4
TGTGCCAGCTCCCCGGATCTGAATGAAAAACTGTTTTTT
CASSPDLNEKLFF
>TRBV6-5|TRBD2|once|TRBJ2-7
TGTGCCAGCTCGAGCGGGGGGGAGGTGAACGAGCAGTACTTC
CASSSGGEVNEQYF
>TRBV11-2|TRBD1|NA|TRBJ2-7
TGTGCCAGCAGCTTCGGACAGGGGAAGTACGAGCAGTACTTC
CASSFGQGKYEQYF
>TRBV7-2|NA|once|TRBJ2-7
TGTGCCAGCAGCTCACGACTAGTGGGCGAGCAGTACTTC
CASSSRLVGEQYF
>TRBV9|NA|NA|TRBJ2-5
TGTGCCAGCAGCGGAACTGGACAGACCCAGTACTTC
CASSGTGQTQYF
>TRBV6-5|TRBD1|NA|TRBJ2-7
TGTGCCAGCAGGAGGGACAGGGGGGTCTACGAGCAGTACTTC
CASRRDRGVYEQYF
>TRBV5-6|TRBD2|NA|TRBJ2-7
TGTGCCAGCAGCTTGCGGCGACTAGCCACAGTCTCCTACGAGCAGTACTTC
CASSLRRLATVSYEQYF
>TRBV30|NA|few|TRBJ1-6
TGTGCCTCCTTATCCCCCGGGCATTCACCCCTCCACTTT
CASLSPGHSPLHF